This T cell receptor beta chain emerged from a study of blood T cell repertoires in COVID-19. TCRdb keeps only in-frame clones here, not all; method: immunoSEQ multiplex PCR. The sample holds 200,000 to 250,000 clones; about 90% are singletons and the top ten take 3% to 4%. This clone was recorded once. This study enrolled people aged roughly 18 to 90 from about two dozen US geographic areas. V dropped 0 bases and J dropped 2; count of bases not matched to a gene: 7. The CDR3 is 17 residues long. Per germline, CDR1 MNHNS and CDR2 SASEGT. The TCR comes from a woman aged 25 to 39 who had been exposed to COVID-19. The sequencing input was PBMCs or T cells enriched from blood (not recorded which). This chain connects TRBV6-1 to TRBJ2-5, with TRBD2 matching 9 bases. DNA of the CDR3: TGTGCCAGCAGTGAAGCGTCAAGCGGGAGGTTACAAGAGACCCAGTACTTC. It yields the protein CASSEASSGRLQETQYF.